This T cell receptor beta chain came from a study of blood T cell repertoires in COVID-19. Study at large: Sites in the United States, Italy and Spain provided acute and convalescent COVID-19 samples. T cells, B-cell-depleted T cells, or PBMCs provided the cDNA or gDNA that served as material.

Clones were sequenced by immunoSEQ multiplex PCR, and TCRdb holds only the in-frame ones, with some missing. The sample contains under 300,000 clones, over 75% of which appear only once. In its sample, this clone was seen once. Per the germline V gene, CDR1 is MNHEY and CDR2 is SVGAGI. The CDR3 covers 15 residues. The V gene lost 0 bases and the J gene lost 8 bases, with 11 bases spanning the gap. The study drew participants aged roughly 18 to 95 years from about two dozen US areas. Clinical history as reported by participants underpinned cohort assignment. The TCR sequence derives from a woman aged 25-40 years who had recovered from COVID-19. The chain has TRBV6-5 and TRBJ1-6; a weak D match, TRBD1 (6 bases). Sample: PBMCs or T cells enriched from blood (not recorded which). In DNA form, the CDR3 reads TGTGCCAGCAGTTACTCGGTGGGGGCCCATTCACCCCTCCACTTT. It codes for CASSYSVGAHSPLHF.